The rows below give T cell receptor beta chains drawn from one sample of a study of blood T cells in healthy people across ages. TCRdb called the 5' RACE reads again in MiXCR, with one record for every CDR3 protein. Of about a million distinct CDR3 sequences in the sample, roughly 47% were seen once. Sequenced: blood. These receptors all stem from a woman aged 55-69 years in good health. CDR3s include the opening cysteine and the closing phenylalanine or tryptophan. A D gene is named only where the DNA matches it firmly. Clone sizes are given selectively: once, few, many, or a class where the clone is expanded.

13	TRBV20-1	TRBJ1-1	NA	NA	TGCAGTGCTAGAGGACAGATGAACACTGAAGCTTTCTTT	CSARGQMNTEAFF
15	TRBV12-3/TRBV12-4	TRBJ1-2	NA	few	TGTGCCAGCAGTCCCTGGGGGGGCGCTTCCTATGGCTACACCTTC	CASSPWGGASYGYTF
13	TRBV7-9	TRBJ2-1	TRBD2	NA	TGTGCCACCGCGGGACTAGGAGGCAATGAGCAGTTCTTC	CATAGLGGNEQFF
15	TRBV27	TRBJ1-2	TRBD1	few	TGTGCCAGCAGTTTTAGCGGGACAGGGGTCTATGGCTACACCTTC	CASSFSGTGVYGYTF
16	TRBV7-2	TRBJ2-7	TRBD1	NA	TGTGCCAGCAGCTTAGCATCGGGACAGAACTCCTACGAGCAGTACTTC	CASSLASGQNSYEQYF
13	TRBV20-1	TRBJ2-5	TRBD2	NA	TGCAGTGCAATAGCGGGAGTAAGAGAGACCCAGTACTTC	CSAIAGVRETQYF
13	TRBV27	TRBJ2-5	NA	few	TGTGCCAGCAGTGCCCAGGGGTTAGAGACCCAGTACTTC	CASSAQGLETQYF
13	TRBV3-1	TRBJ2-7	NA	NA	TGTGCCAGCAGCATGGCGCTTACCTACGAGCAGTACTTC	CASSMALTYEQYF
14	TRBV7-2	TRBJ2-3	TRBD2	NA	TGTGCCAGCAAGGCGGGAGGGACAGTAGATACGCAGTATTTT	CASKAGGTVDTQYF
19	TRBV12-5	TRBJ2-7	NA	NA	TGTGCTAGTGAACTAAGCTACCCGACCCGGCAGGGAAACCTCTACGAGCAGTACTTC	CASELSYPTRQGNLYEQYF
15	TRBV28	TRBJ2-3	NA	NA	TGTGCCAACAGTTTATCCTCCGGGGTGTCGGATACGCAGTATTTT	CANSLSSGVSDTQYF
16	TRBV3-1	TRBJ2-5	TRBD2	NA	TGTGCCAGCAGTGTACTAGCGGGTACTGGGTGGGAGACCCAGTACTTC	CASSVLAGTGWETQYF
17	TRBV20-1	TRBJ2-5	TRBD2	few	TGCAGTGCTAGGGTTGGACTAGCGGGAGGGCCGCGTGAGACCCAGTACTTC	CSARVGLAGGPRETQYF
17	TRBV4-1	TRBJ2-7	NA	NA	TGCGCCAGCAGCCAAGATGGTCTTCGGGGAATTTCCTACGAGCAGTACTTC	CASSQDGLRGISYEQYF
14	TRBV20-1	TRBJ2-7	NA	NA	TGCAGTGCTAGAGGACAGCGCTACCTCTACGAGCAGTACTTC	CSARGQRYLYEQYF
18	TRBV5-1	TRBJ2-7	NA	NA	TGCGCCAGCAGCTTGGCCCCTGGCGGCAGGTCGCTGTCCTACGAGCAGTACTTC	CASSLAPGGRSLSYEQYF
15	TRBV4-2	TRBJ2-1	NA	few	TGTGCCAGCAGATCGACCCCCATAAGCTACAATGAGCAGTTCTTC	CASRSTPISYNEQFF
14	TRBV5-6	TRBJ2-3	NA	NA	TGTGCCAGCAGCTTGATAGGATACACAGATACGCAGTATTTT	CASSLIGYTDTQYF
15	TRBV4-1	TRBJ1-2	NA	NA	TGCGCCAGCAGCCAAGAAGGCAGGGAGTACTATGGCTACACCTTC	CASSQEGREYYGYTF
14	TRBV11-1	TRBJ2-3	TRBD1	few	TGTGCCAGCAGCCTCACCCCGGACAGGGTTTCGCAGTATTTT	CASSLTPDRVSQYF
12	TRBV9	TRBJ1-2	NA	NA	TGTGCCAGCGGGGCAGGGAGCTATGGCTACACCTTC	CASGAGSYGYTF
14	TRBV4-1	TRBJ1-2	NA	few	TGCGCCAGCAGCCAAGATACTACGTCGTGGGGCTACACCTTC	CASSQDTTSWGYTF
14	TRBV3-1	TRBJ1-1	TRBD1	NA	TGTGCCAGCAGCCACGAAACAGGGGTCACTGAAGCTTTCTTT	CASSHETGVTEAFF
16	TRBV2	TRBJ1-2	NA	few	TGTGCCAGCAGTGAAGTAGGCCTGGCGTCTAACTATGGCTACACCTTC	CASSEVGLASNYGYTF
20	TRBV6-5	TRBJ2-6	NA	once	TGTGCCAGCAGTTACTCCCCTTTTGGGGGCACCCCCTCTGGGGCCAACGTCCTGACTTTC	CASSYSPFGGTPSGANVLTF